This passage covers 32 T cell receptor beta chains from one sample sequenced in a study of cytomegalovirus exposure and HLA in healthy donors. A multiplex PCR was run with 60 Vbeta primers and 13 Jbeta primers. Assay used: immunoSEQ multiplex PCR; TCRdb lists only in-frame clones, some missing. The table records some 150,000 clones, 70% to 80% of them present only once. The sequenced material came from PBMCs. The receptors were sampled from a woman aged 55 to 70 in good health and CMV-seropositive.

This clone was found once. The chain uses TRBV6-6 and TRBJ1-3; D is possibly TRBD1 (5 bases). This CDR3 contains 15 residues. CDR1 is MNHNY, CDR2 SVGAGI, per germline (reference sequence). Trimming left V 3 bases short and J 9 bases short, with 18 bases between. For the CDR3, the DNA is TGTGCCAGCAGTTATTCAATCGGGGGTGGAGGCACCATATATTTT. Translated: CASSYSIGGGGTIYF.

The rearrangement joins TRBV11-2 to TRBJ2-1; D gene ambiguous. The V gene lost 3 bases and the J gene lost 0 bases, with 12 bases spanning the gap. The V gene's germline CDR1 is SGHAT and CDR2 FQNNGV. The CDR3 is 16 amino acids. The CDR3 sequence is CASSLGAVSSYNEQFF. As DNA, the CDR3 is TGTGCCAGCAGCTTGGGTGCGGTTAGCTCCTACAATGAGCAGTTCTTC.

V and J are TRBV12-5 and TRBJ2-2, with 8 bases fitting TRBD1. CDR3 length: 15 amino acids. Germline V gives CDR1 LGHNT, CDR2 FRNRAP. V lost 3 bases to trimming and J lost 5 bases; unmatched junction nucleotides: 5. The CDR3 reads CASGLGQGGTGELFF. DNA of the CDR3: TGTGCTAGTGGTTTAGGACAGGGTGGGACCGGGGAGCTGTTTTTT.

The chain links TRBV10-3 to TRBJ1-2; TRBD1 aligns across 10 bases. The junction had 4 bases not matched to a gene; V was cut back by 4 bases and J by 2 bases. The CDR3 totals 15 residues. Germline loops: CDR1 ENHRY, CDR2 SYGVKD. The CDR3 nucleotides are TGTGCCATCAGTGGACCGGGACAGGGGAACTATGGCTACACCTTC. Translation gives CAISGPGQGNYGYTF.

J is TRBJ2-1 and V is TRBV9; 9 nucleotides match TRBD1. The CDR3 loop spans 16 amino acids. Germline-derived CDR1 and CDR2 are SGDLS and YYNGEE. Unmatched junction bases numbered 8, after V lost 0 bases and J lost 7 bases. The CDR3 is CASSVDPGQGWNEQFF. The CDR3 coding sequence is TGTGCCAGCAGCGTAGACCCGGGACAGGGTTGGAATGAGCAGTTCTTC.

The chain recombines TRBV30 with TRBJ1-5, with D perhaps TRBD1 (6 bases). This CDR3 is 14 amino acids long. Trimming removed 1 base at V and 7 bases at J, with 14 bases between. Germline assignment: CDR1 GTSNPN and CDR2 SVGIG (reference sequence). CDR3 coding DNA: TGTGCCTGGAGTGAGGGGGGGGCTGGGCAGCCCCAGCATTTT. This encodes CAWSEGGAGQPQHF.

The chain joins TRBV5-1 to TRBJ2-5; 11 bases are a match to TRBD1. Germline V CDR1 and CDR2: SGHRS, YFSETQ. V was pared by 2 bases and J by 5 bases, with 5 bases of the junction left unmatched. The CDR3 contains 15 residues. The CDR3, as DNA: TGCGCCAGCAGCTTCCCGGGACAGGGGGAGGAGACCCAGTACTTC. Its translation is CASSFPGQGEETQYF.

CDR3 sequence (DNA): TGTGCCAGCTCACCAGAACTAGCGGGTCGAGAGACCCAGTACTTC. Its translation: CASSPELAGRETQYF. J is TRBJ2-5 and V is TRBV18, with 9 bases matching TRBD2. The V and J ends lost 2 bases and 4 bases, in that order; junction bases with no gene match: 5. The germline V gene encodes CDR1 KGHSH and CDR2 LQKENI. CDR3 length: 15 residues.

CDR3 nucleotide sequence: TGTGCCAGCAGCCGACCTCAGGGGGCTTTTGACACTGAAGCTTTCTTT. Translating it yields CASSRPQGAFDTEAFF. V usage is TRBV28 and J usage is TRBJ1-1, with 8 bases aligning to TRBD1. The V and J ends lost 6 bases and 3 bases, in that order; junction bases with no gene match: 12. The CDR3 is 16 amino acids. Germline V lookup: CDR1 MDHEN, CDR2 SYDVKM.

This clone was seen a few times. This rearrangement joins TRBV5-6 to TRBJ1-2; TRBD1 is a possible D gene (5 bases). CDR3 length: 16 amino acids. Deletions cut 3 bases from V and 5 bases from J, with 20 bases between. Germline lookup yields CDR1 SGHDT and CDR2 YYEEEE. The CDR3 protein is CASSSIGGQGYYGYTF. CDR3 bases: TGTGCCAGCAGCTCAATTGGAGGGCAGGGTTATTATGGCTACACCTTC.

The rearrangement links TRBV6-4 to TRBJ1-2, with no clear D. Between the trimmed V and J ends, which lost 3 bases and 7 bases, there was a span of 12 bases. The length of the CDR3 is 13 residues. CDR1 and CDR2 from the germline V gene are MRHNA and SNTAGT. The CDR3: CASSEEVGFGYTF. As DNA, the CDR3 is TGTGCCAGCAGTGAAGAGGTCGGGTTTGGCTACACCTTC.

With regard to this clone: This sample includes further DNA sequences coding for the same CDR3. The CDR3 bases are TGCGCCAGCAGCTTGGACAGGAATCAGCCCCAGCATTTT. Residues: CASSLDRNQPQHF. The chain is built from TRBV5-1 and TRBJ1-5, with D possibly TRBD1 on 5 matching bases. Trimming removed 0 bases at V and 4 bases at J, with 5 bases between. This CDR3 contains 13 residues. Germline V gives CDR1 SGHRS, CDR2 YFSETQ.

The DNA for the CDR3 is TGCGCCAGCAGCCAACCAGGGTCGGCTGGGGCCAACGTCCTGACTTTC. Translated: CASSQPGSAGANVLTF. The rearrangement links TRBV4-1 to TRBJ2-6; tentative D call: TRBD1 (5 bases). CDR3 size: 16 residues. V gave up 2 bases and J gave up 2 bases, with 10 bases separating them. The germline V gene has CDR1 MGHRA and CDR2 YSYEKL.

J is TRBJ1-1 and V is TRBV19; 8 nucleotides match TRBD1. Germline V gene data show CDR1 as LNHDA and CDR2 as SQIVND (reference sequence). The CDR3 is 13 residues long. With 8 bases clipped from V and 1 base from J, the junction kept 3 bases outside the gene matches. The CDR3: CASRDRWNTEAFF. The CDR3 coding sequence is TGTGCCAGTCGGGACAGGTGGAACACTGAAGCTTTCTTT. Full variable domain (outside the CDR3, taken from reference TRBV19 and TRBJ1-1): DGGITQSPKYLFRKEGQNVTLSCEQNLNHDAMYWYRQDPGQGLRLIYYSQIVNDFQKGDIAEGYSVSREKKESFPLTVTSAQKNPTAFYLCASRDRWNTEAFFGQGTRLTVV.

A remark on this clone: Other DNA sequences in the sample encode the same CDR3. The chain combines TRBV5-4 with TRBJ2-5, with a possible D match to TRBD2 (5 bases). CDR3 length equals 15 residues. Germline CDR1 is SGHNT and CDR2 is YYREEE (reference sequence). The V and J ends lost 4 bases and 3 bases respectively, with 16 bases between them. CDR3: CASSPRTSGKETQYF. As DNA, the CDR3 is TGTGCCAGCAGCCCACGGACCAGCGGTAAAGAGACCCAGTACTTC.

This clone occurred once. The chain has TRBV7-3 and TRBJ2-1; TRBD2 matches at 9 bases. The CDR3 is made up of 16 amino acids. Germline-derived CDR1 and CDR2 are SGHTA and FQGTGA. V was pared by 5 bases and J by 0 bases, with 5 bases of the junction left unmatched. The CDR3 coding sequence is TGTGCCAGCAGCGAGCTAGCGGGAAGCTCCTACAATGAGCAGTTCTTC. Protein sequence: CASSELAGSSYNEQFF.

This clone was counted a few times. The rearrangement links TRBV5-1 to TRBJ1-4; possibly TRBD1 for D (5 bases). The V gene lost 1 base and the J gene lost 8 bases, with 12 bases spanning the gap. CDR1 is SGHRS and CDR2 is YFSETQ in the germline V gene. This CDR3 is 14 amino acids long. This chain's CDR3 is CASSLNRLGEKLFF. CDR3 sequence (DNA): TGCGCCAGCAGCTTGAACAGGCTTGGAGAAAAACTGTTTTTT. The full variable domain, completed using reference TRBV5-1 and TRBJ1-4, is KAGVTQTPRYLIKTRGQQVTLSCSPISGHRSVSWYQQTPGQGLQFLFEYFSETQRNKGNFPGRFSGRQFSNSRSEMNVSTLELGDSALYLCASSLNRLGEKLFFGSGTQLSVL.

The chain combines TRBV7-9 with TRBJ2-3; unclear D gene. Germline V gene sequence: CDR1 SEHNR, CDR2 FQNEAQ (reference sequence). The CDR3 has 12 residues. Trimming left V 6 bases short and J 2 bases short, with 6 bases between. The CDR3 here is CASSPITDTQYF. CDR3 DNA sequence: TGTGCCAGCAGTCCAATCACAGATACGCAGTATTTT.

The chain links TRBV14 to TRBJ2-1; 10 bases are shared with TRBD2. The CDR3 loop spans 15 amino acids. After removal of 3 bases from V and 8 bases from J, the junction contained 7 bases not matched to a gene. Germline CDR1 reads SGHDN; CDR2 reads FVKESK. The CDR3 loop reads CASSQVLAGVYEQFF. CDR3 nucleotide sequence: TGTGCCAGCAGCCAGGTCCTAGCGGGAGTATATGAGCAGTTCTTC.

The chain uses TRBV28 and TRBJ1-4, with D uncertain. Trimming took off 5 bases at V and 8 bases at J, with 9 bases between the two ends. CDR1 and CDR2 from the germline V gene are MDHEN and SYDVKM. The CDR3 is 12 residues long. As DNA, the CDR3 is TGTGCCAGCAGTCCCCGACTGGAAAAACTGTTTTTT. It translates to CASSPRLEKLFF.

The genes are TRBV7-6 and TRBJ1-1; 7 bases line up with TRBD1. The CDR3 contains 15 residues. Unmatched junction bases numbered 7, after V lost 2 bases and J lost 4 bases. In germline, CDR1 is SGHVS, CDR2 FNYEAQ. The CDR3 reads CASSLLEGGGTEAFF. The CDR3 DNA is TGTGCCAGCAGCTTATTGGAAGGGGGCGGCACTGAAGCTTTCTTT. The full variable domain, completed using reference TRBV7-6 and TRBJ1-1, is GAGVSQSPRYKVTKRGQDVALRCDPISGHVSLYWYRQALGQGPEFLTYFNYEAQQDKSGLPNDRFSAERPEGSISTLTIQRTEQRDSAMYRCASSLLEGGGTEAFFGQGTRLTVV.

The chain recombines TRBV29-1 with TRBJ2-3, with 9 bases lining up with TRBD2. Germline V CDR1 and CDR2: SQVTM, ANQGSEA. The CDR3 sequence is 15 residues long. Trimming at V came to 1 base and at J to 10 bases, leaving 12 bases not matched to a gene. The DNA for the CDR3 is TGCAGCGTTGAAGGCCTAGCGGGGAGTCCCTCGGCGCAGTATTTT. This codes for CSVEGLAGSPSAQYF.

This clone was seen a single time. The chain employs TRBV19 and TRBJ1-1; 8 bases are shared with TRBD1. J was trimmed by 4 bases and V by 5 bases; bases with no gene match: 6. CDR1 LNHDA and CDR2 SQIVND come from the germline V gene (reference sequence). This CDR3 has 14 residues. CDR3 DNA: TGTGCCAGTAGTGGGGACAGGTTGGTCACTGAAGCTTTCTTT. This encodes CASSGDRLVTEAFF.

The genes are TRBV4-1 and TRBJ1-5; unclear D gene. Trimming left V 0 bases short and J 7 bases short, with 10 bases between. The CDR3 contains 14 residues. Germline loops: CDR1 MGHRA, CDR2 YSYEKL. The CDR3 sequence is CASSQEMAGQPQHF. CDR3 DNA: TGCGCCAGCAGCCAAGAGATGGCGGGACAGCCCCAGCATTTT.

The J gene is TRBJ2-5, the V gene TRBV7-6, with no clear D. The CDR3 length is 12 residues. V was shortened by 2 bases and J by 3 bases, with 4 bases between the two germline ends. The germline V gene has CDR1 SGHVS and CDR2 FNYEAQ. The CDR3 nucleotides read TGTGCCAGCAGCTTACAGGAAGAGACCCAGTACTTC. The encoded protein is CASSLQEETQYF.

The chain employs TRBV4-1 and TRBJ1-1, with unresolved D. Germline CDR1 and CDR2: MGHRA and YSYEKL. CDR3 length equals 13 residues. V was trimmed by 6 bases and J by 6 bases, leaving 14 bases between them. Here the CDR3 DNA reads TGCGCCAGCAGTCCGAGAAAGCTGGCTGAAGCTTTCTTT. It codes for CASSPRKLAEAFF.

The chain links TRBV5-1 to TRBJ1-4; D may be TRBD1 (5 bases). This CDR3 comprises 15 residues. Deletions cut 0 bases from V and 8 bases from J, with 14 bases between. Germline V CDR1 and CDR2: SGHRS, YFSETQ. CDR3: CASSLATQGGEKLFF. The CDR3 DNA reads TGCGCCAGCAGCTTGGCTACGCAGGGAGGGGAAAAACTGTTTTTT.

The chain links TRBV5-8 to TRBJ1-5; D gene ambiguous. V lost 0 bases and J 7 bases, leaving 5 bases between the germline ends. Germline loops: CDR1 SGHTS, CDR2 YDEGEE. CDR3 length: 12 amino acids. The CDR3 DNA is TGTGCCAGCAGCTTGGGACAACAGCCCCAGCATTTT. Its translation: CASSLGQQPQHF.

The V gene is TRBV29-1, the J gene TRBJ2-5; D perhaps matches TRBD1 (6 bases). Trimming removed 1 base at V and 1 base at J, with 13 bases between. This CDR3 has 15 amino acids. Germline values: CDR1 SQVTM, CDR2 ANQGSEA. The CDR3 spells CSVEAKGELQETQYF. CDR3 bases: TGCAGCGTTGAAGCTAAGGGGGAGCTCCAAGAGACCCAGTACTTC.

With respect to this clone: Other DNA sequences in the same sample also yield this CDR3. V gene TRBV6-5 combines with J gene TRBJ1-2, with 9 bases that match TRBD1. The germline CDR1 and CDR2 sequences are MNHEY and SVGAGI. V lost 0 bases and J lost 2; bases outside the gene matches: 1. The CDR3 spans 15 residues. CDR3 protein: CASSYSGTGNYGYTF. In DNA form, the CDR3 reads TGTGCCAGCAGTTACTCAGGGACAGGGAACTATGGCTACACCTTC.

The V and J genes are TRBV13 and TRBJ2-3; 12 bases line up with TRBD2. Per germline, CDR1 PRHDT and CDR2 FYEKMQ (reference sequence). CDR3 length: 17 residues. V trimming: 5 bases; J trimming: 0 bases; junction bases outside the gene matches: 6. CDR3 DNA: TGTGCCAGCAGCCCTAGGACTAGCGGGACTAGCACAGATACGCAGTATTTT. Translation: CASSPRTSGTSTDTQYF.

This clone has a single count. The chain uses TRBV6-1 and TRBJ1-2, with 8 bases matching TRBD1. J gave up 2 bases and V 10 bases, and 9 bases lay outside the gene matches. This CDR3 is built from 14 residues. CDR1 MNHNS and CDR2 SASEGT come from the germline V gene. CDR3 DNA sequence: TGTGCCACCCTAAATGGACAGGGAAACTATGGCTACACCTTC. It translates to CATLNGQGNYGYTF.